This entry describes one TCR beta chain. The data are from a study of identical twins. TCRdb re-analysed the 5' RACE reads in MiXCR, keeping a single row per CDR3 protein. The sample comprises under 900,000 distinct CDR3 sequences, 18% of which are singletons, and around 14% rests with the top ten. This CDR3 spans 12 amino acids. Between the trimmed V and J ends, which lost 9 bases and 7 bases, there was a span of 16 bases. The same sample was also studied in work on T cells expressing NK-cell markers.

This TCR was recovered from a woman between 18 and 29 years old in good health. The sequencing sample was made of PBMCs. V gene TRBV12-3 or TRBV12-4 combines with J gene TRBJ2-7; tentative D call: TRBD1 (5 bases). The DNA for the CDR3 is TGTGCCAGTGGTAAACAGGTCGGGGAGCAGTACTTC. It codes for CASGKQVGEQYF.